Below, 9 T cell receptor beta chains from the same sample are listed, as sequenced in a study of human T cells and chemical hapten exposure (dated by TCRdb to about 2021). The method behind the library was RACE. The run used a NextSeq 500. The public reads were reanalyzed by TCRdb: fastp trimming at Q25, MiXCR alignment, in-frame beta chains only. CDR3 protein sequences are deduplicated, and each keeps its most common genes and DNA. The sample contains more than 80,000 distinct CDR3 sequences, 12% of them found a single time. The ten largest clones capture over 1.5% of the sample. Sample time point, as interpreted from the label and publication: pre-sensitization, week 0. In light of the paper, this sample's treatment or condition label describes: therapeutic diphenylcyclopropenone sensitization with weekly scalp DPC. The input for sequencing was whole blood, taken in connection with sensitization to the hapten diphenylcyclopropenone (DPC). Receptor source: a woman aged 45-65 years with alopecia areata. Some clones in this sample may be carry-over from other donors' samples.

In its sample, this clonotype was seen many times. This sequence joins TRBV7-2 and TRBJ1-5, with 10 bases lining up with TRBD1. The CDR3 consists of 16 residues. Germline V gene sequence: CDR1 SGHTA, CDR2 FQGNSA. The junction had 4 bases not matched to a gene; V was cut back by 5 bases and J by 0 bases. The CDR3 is CASSPWTGGSNQPQHF. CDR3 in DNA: TGTGCCAGCAGCCCCTGGACAGGGGGTAGCAATCAGCCCCAGCATTTT.

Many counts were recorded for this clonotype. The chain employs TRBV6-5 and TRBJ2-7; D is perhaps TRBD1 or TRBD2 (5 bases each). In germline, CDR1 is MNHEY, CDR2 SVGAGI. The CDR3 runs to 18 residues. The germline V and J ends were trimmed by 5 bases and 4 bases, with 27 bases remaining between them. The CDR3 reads CASSTRVQRDGAPYEQYF. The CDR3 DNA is TGTGCCAGCAGTACCCGAGTCCAACGGGACGGGGCTCCTTACGAGCAGTACTTC.

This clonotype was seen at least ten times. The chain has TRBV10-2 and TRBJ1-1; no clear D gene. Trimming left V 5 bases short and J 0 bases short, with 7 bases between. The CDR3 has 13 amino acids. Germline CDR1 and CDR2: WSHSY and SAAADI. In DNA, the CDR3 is TGCGCCAGCAGTAACACCTTGAACACTGAAGCTTTCTTT. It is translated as CASSNTLNTEAFF.

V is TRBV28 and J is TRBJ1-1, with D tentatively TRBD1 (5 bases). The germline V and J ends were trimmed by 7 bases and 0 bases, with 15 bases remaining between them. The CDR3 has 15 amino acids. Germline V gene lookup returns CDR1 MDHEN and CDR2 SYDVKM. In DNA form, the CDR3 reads TGTGCCAGCAAACCCGCGAGGGGAATGAACACTGAAGCTTTCTTT. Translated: CASKPARGMNTEAFF.

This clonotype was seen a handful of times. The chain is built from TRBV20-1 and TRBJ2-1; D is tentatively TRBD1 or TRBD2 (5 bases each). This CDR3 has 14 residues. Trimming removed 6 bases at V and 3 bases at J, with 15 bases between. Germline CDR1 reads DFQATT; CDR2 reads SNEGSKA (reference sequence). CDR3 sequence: CSAITGTDYNEQFF. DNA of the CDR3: TGCAGTGCCATAACCGGGACGGACTACAATGAGCAGTTCTTC.

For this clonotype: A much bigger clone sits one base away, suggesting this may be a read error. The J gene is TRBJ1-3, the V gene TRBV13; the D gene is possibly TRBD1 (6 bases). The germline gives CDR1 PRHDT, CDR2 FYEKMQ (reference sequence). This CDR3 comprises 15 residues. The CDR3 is CASSRGRASGKTIYF. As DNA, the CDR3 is TGTGCCAGCAGCCGGGGGCGTGCGAGTGGAAAAACCATATATTTT. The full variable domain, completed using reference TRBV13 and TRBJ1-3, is AAGVIQSPRHLIKEKRETATLKCYPIPRHDTVYWYQQGPGQDPQFLISFYEKMQSDKGSIPDRFSAQQFSDYHSELNMSSLELGDSALYFCASSRGRASGKTIYFGEGSWLTVV.

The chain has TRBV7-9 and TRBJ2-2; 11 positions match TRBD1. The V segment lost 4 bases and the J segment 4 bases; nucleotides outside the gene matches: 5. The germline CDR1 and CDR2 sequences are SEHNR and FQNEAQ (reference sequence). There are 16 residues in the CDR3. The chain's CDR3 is CASSSDRGRSTGELFF. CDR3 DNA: TGTGCCAGCAGCTCGGACAGGGGGCGCAGCACCGGGGAGCTGTTTTTT. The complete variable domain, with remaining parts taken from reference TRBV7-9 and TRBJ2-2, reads DTGVSQNPRHKITKRGQNVTFRCDPISEHNRLYWYRQTLGQGPEFLTYFQNEAQLEKSRLLSDRFSAERPKGSFSTLEIQRTEQGDSAMYLCASSSDRGRSTGELFFGEGSRLTVL.

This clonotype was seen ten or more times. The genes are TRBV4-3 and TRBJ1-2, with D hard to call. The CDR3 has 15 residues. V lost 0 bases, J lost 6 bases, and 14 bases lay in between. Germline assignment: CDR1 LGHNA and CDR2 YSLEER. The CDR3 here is CASSQEAWGNDGYTF. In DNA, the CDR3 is TGCGCCAGCAGCCAAGAAGCCTGGGGAAATGATGGCTACACCTTC.

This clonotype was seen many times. The CDR3 here is CASSSGTGRETQYF. CDR3 bases: TGTGCCAGCAGCTCCGGGACAGGGAGGGAGACCCAGTACTTC. V usage is TRBV7-2 and J usage is TRBJ2-5; 9 bases match TRBD1. The V gene's germline CDR1 is SGHTA and CDR2 FQGNSA. Trimming cost V 4 bases and J 5 bases; bases outside gene matches: 5. The CDR3 is 14 residues long.